Listed here is a single T cell receptor beta chain. Its matching antigen is unknown. This specimen belongs to a study of cytomegalovirus exposure and HLA in healthy donors. General study findings and limits: Later analysis demonstrated an association between a missense DCLRE1C variant and TCR beta V- and J-gene trimming.

A multiplex PCR was run with 60 Vbeta primers and 13 Jbeta primers. Clones were read by immunoSEQ multiplex PCR, and TCRdb kept only the in-frame ones, dropping some. Altogether over 130,000 clones are present, about four fifths being singletons, with the ten largest covering 2.5%. The clonotype was recovered from a male donor in good health and CMV-seronegative. The sample consisted of PBMCs.

The DNA for the CDR3 is TGTGCCATCAGGACTCAGGGGGTTGAAGCTTTCTTT. This sequence encodes CAIRTQGVEAFF. The genes are TRBV10-3 and TRBJ1-1; 7 bases are shared with TRBD1. The CDR3 contains 12 residues. Germline V lookup: CDR1 ENHRY, CDR2 SYGVKD. Trimming at V came to 6 bases and at J to 7 bases, leaving 5 bases not matched to a gene.